Here is one T cell receptor beta chain with its context. Here immunoSEQ multiplex PCR was the method, and the copy in TCRdb shows in-frame clones only, minus some. The data show roughly 140,000 clones, roughly 81% seen once. The CDR3 has 16 residues. The germline gives CDR1 SGHAT, CDR2 FQNNGV. The V segment lost 2 bases and the J segment 1 base; nucleotides outside the gene matches: 5. The data were taken from a study of blood T cell repertoires in COVID-19. On the study more broadly: Samples came from the United States, Italy and Spain, spanning acute and convalescent COVID-19.

The sequence was obtained from an older woman with COVID-19, enrolled during active disease. Sequenced: peripheral blood. The V call is TRBV11-2, the J call TRBJ2-3; 8 bases align to TRBD1. The chain's CDR3 is CASSLINRGGTDTQYF. The CDR3, as DNA: TGTGCCAGCAGCTTAATTAACAGGGGGGGCACAGATACGCAGTATTTT.